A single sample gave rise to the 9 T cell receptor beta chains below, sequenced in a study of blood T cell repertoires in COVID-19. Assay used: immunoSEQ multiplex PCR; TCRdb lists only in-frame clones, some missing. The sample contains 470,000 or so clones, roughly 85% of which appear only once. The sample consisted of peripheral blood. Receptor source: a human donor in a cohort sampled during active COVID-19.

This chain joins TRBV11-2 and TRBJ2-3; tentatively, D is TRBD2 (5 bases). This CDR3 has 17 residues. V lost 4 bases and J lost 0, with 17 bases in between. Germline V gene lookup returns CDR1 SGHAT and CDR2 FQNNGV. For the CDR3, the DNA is TGTGCCAGCAGCTCCCTGTCCGGAGCGGCTAGCACAGATACGCAGTATTTT. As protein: CASSSLSGAASTDTQYF.

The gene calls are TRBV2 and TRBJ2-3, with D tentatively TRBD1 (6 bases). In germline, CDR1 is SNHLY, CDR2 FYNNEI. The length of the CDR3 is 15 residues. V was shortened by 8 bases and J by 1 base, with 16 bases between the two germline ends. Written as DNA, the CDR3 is TGTGCCAGCCGCTTTGGGGCAGGGGGCACAGATACGCAGTATTTT. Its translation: CASRFGAGGTDTQYF.

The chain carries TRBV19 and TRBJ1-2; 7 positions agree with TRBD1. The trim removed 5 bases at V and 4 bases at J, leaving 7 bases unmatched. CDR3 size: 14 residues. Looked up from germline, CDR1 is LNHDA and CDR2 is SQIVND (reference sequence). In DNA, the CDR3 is TGTGCCAGTAGTGACTCGGGACAGATCTATGGCTACACCTTC. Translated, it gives CASSDSGQIYGYTF.

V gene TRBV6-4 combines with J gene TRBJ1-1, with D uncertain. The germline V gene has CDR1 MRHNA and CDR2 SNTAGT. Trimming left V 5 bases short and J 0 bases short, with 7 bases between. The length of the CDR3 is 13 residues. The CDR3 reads CASSKLMNTEAFF. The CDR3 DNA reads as TGTGCCAGCAGTAAACTTATGAACACTGAAGCTTTCTTT.

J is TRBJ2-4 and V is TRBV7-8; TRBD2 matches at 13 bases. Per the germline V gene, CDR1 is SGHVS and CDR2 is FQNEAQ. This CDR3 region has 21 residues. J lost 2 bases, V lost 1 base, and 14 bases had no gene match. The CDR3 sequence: CASSLVPGLAGASSTKNIQYF. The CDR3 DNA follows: TGTGCCAGCAGCTTAGTTCCCGGACTAGCGGGAGCCTCGTCGACCAAAAACATTCAGTACTTC.

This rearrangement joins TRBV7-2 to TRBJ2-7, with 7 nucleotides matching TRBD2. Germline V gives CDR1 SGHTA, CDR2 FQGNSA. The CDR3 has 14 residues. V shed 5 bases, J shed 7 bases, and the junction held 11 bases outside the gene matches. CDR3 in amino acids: CASSAGVNNGEQYF. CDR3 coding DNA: TGTGCCAGCAGCGCGGGGGTCAACAACGGGGAGCAGTACTTC.

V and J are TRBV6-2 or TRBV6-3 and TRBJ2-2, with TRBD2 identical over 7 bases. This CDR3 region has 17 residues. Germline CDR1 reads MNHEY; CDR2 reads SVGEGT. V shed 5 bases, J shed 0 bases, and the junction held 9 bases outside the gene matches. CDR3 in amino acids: CASSPARGRPNTGELFF. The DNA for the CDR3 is TGTGCCAGCAGTCCCGCGCGCGGGAGACCGAACACCGGGGAGCTGTTTTTT.

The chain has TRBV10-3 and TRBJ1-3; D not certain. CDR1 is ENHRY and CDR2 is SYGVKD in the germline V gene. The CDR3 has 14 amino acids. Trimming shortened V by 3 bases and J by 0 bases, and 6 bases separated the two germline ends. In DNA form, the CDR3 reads TGTGCCATCAGTGACAGTCTCTCTGGAAACACCATATATTTT. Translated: CAISDSLSGNTIYF.

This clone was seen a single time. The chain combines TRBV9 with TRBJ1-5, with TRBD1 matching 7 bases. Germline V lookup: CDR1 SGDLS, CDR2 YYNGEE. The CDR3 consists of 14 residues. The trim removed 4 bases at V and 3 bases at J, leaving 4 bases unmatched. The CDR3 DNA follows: TGTGCCAGCAGCCCCGGGACAGACAATCAGCCCCAGCATTTT. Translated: CASSPGTDNQPQHF.